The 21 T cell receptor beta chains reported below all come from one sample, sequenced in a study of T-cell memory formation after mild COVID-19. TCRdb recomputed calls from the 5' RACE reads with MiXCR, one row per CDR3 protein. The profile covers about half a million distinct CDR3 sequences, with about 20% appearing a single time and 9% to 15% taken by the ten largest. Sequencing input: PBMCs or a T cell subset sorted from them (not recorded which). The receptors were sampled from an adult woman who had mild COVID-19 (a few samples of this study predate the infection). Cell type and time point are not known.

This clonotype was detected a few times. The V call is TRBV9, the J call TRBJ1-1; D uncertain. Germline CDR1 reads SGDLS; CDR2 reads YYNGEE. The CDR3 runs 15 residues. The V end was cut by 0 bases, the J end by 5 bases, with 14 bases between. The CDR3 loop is CASSVDQSEGTEAFF. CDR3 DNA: TGTGCCAGCAGCGTAGACCAGAGCGAAGGGACTGAAGCTTTCTTT.

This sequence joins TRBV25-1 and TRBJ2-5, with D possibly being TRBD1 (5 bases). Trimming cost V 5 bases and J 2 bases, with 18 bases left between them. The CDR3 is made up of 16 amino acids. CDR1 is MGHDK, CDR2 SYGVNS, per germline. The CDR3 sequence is CASSPHWGYHQETQYF. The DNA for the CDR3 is TGTGCCAGCAGTCCACATTGGGGCTATCATCAAGAGACCCAGTACTTC.

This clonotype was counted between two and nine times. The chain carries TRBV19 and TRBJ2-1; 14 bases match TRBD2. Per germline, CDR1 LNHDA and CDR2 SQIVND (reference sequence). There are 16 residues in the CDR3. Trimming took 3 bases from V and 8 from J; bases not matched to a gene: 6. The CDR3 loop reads CASSMLGLAGDDEQFF. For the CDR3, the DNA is TGTGCCAGTAGTATGCTGGGACTAGCGGGAGATGATGAGCAGTTCTTC.

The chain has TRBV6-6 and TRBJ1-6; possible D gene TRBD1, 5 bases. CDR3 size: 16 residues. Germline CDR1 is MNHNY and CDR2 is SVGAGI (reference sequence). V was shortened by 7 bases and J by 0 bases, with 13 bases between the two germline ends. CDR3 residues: CASTPGGSSYNSPLHF. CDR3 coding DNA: TGTGCCAGCACCCCCGGGGGGAGCTCCTATAATTCACCCCTCCACTTT.

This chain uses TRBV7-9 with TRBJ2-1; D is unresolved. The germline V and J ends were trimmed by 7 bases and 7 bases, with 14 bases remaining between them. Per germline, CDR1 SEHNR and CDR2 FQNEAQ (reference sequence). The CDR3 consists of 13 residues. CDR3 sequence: CASTQGPWNEQFF. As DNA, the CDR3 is TGTGCCAGCACTCAAGGTCCGTGGAATGAGCAGTTCTTC.

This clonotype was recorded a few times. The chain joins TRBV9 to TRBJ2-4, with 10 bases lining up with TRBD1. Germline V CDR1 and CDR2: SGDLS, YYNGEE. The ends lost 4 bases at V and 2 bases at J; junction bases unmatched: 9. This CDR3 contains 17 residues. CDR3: CASSPARDRGPKNIQYF. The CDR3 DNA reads TGTGCCAGCAGCCCAGCCCGGGACAGGGGTCCCAAAAACATTCAGTACTTC.

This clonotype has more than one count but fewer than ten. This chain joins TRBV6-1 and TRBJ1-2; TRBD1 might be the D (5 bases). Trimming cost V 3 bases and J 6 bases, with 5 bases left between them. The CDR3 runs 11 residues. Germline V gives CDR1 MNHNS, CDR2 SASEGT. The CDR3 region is CASSDRDGYTF. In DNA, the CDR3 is TGTGCCAGCAGTGACAGGGATGGCTACACCTTC.

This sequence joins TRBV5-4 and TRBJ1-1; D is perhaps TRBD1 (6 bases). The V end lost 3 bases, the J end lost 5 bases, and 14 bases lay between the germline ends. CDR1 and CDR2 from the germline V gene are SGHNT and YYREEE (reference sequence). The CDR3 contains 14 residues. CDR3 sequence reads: CASSWRGGQTEAFF. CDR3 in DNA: TGTGCCAGCAGCTGGCGGGGGGGACAAACTGAAGCTTTCTTT.

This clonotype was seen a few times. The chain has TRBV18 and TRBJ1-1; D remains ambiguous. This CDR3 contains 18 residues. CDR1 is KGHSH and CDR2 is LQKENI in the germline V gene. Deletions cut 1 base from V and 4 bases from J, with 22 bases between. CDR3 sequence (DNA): TGTGCCAGCTCACCACTGTCCGGGCAAGGCTTTCGGGGCACTGAAGCTTTCTTT. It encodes CASSPLSGQGFRGTEAFF.

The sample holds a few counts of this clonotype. This chain's CDR3 is CASIKRTIGTGELFF. DNA for the CDR3: TGTGCCAGCATTAAGCGGACTATTGGGACCGGGGAGCTGTTTTTT. The chain carries TRBV6-2 or TRBV6-3 and TRBJ2-2; tentatively, D is TRBD2 (6 bases). The CDR3 consists of 15 residues. Germline lookup yields CDR1 MNHEY and CDR2 SVGEGT. V was cut by 7 bases and J by 5 bases, with 17 bases left in between.

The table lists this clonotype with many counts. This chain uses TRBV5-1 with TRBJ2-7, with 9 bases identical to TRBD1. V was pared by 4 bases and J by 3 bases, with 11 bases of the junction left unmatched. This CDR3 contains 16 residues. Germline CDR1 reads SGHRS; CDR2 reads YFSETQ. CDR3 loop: CASSLTPGQGHYEQYF. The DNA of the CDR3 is TGCGCCAGCAGCCTAACACCGGGACAGGGACACTACGAGCAGTACTTC.

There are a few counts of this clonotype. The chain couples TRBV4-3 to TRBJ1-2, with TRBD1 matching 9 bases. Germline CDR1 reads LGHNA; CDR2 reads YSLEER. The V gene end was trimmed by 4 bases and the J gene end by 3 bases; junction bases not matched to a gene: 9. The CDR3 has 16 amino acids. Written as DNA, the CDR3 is TGCGCCAGCAGCCCTGCCGACAGGGGGGACTACTATGGCTACACCTTC. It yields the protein CASSPADRGDYYGYTF.

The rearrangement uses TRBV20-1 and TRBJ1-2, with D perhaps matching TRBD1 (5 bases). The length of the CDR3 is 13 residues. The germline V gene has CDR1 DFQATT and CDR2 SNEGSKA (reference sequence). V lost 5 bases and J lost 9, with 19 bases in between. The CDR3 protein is CSAEERGLVSYTF. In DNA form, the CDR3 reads TGCAGTGCTGAAGAACGGGGCCTGGTGAGCTACACCTTC.

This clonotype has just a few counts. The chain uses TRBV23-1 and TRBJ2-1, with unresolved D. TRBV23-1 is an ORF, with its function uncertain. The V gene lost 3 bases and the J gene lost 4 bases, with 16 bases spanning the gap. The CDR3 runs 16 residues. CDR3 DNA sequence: TGCGCCAGCAGTCAGACCCGAATGGCGAAATACAATGAGCAGTTCTTC. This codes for CASSQTRMAKYNEQFF.

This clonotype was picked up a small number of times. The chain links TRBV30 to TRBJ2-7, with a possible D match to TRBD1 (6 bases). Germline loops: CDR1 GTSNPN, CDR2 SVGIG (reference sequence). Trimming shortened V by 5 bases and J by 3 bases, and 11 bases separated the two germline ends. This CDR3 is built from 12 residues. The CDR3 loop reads CAWGQRFYEQYF. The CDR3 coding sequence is TGTGCCTGGGGACAGCGGTTCTACGAGCAGTACTTC.

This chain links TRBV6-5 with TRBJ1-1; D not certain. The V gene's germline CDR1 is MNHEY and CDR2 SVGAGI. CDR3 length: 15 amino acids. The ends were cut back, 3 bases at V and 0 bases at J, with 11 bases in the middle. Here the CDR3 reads CASSYQPGMNTEAFF. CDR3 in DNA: TGTGCCAGCAGTTATCAGCCGGGCATGAACACTGAAGCTTTCTTT.

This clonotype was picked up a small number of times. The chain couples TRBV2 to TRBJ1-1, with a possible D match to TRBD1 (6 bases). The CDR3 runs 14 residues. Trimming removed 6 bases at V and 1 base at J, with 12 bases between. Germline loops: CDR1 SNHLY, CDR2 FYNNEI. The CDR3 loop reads CASRILTGNTEAFF. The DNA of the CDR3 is TGTGCCAGCAGGATCCTGACAGGGAACACTGAAGCTTTCTTT. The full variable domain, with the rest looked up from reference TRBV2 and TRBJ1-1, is EPEVTQTPSHQVTQMGQEVILRCVPISNHLYFYWYRQILGQKVEFLVSFYNNEISEKSEIFDDQFSVERPDGSNFTLKIRSTKLEDSAMYFCASRILTGNTEAFFGQGTRLTVV.

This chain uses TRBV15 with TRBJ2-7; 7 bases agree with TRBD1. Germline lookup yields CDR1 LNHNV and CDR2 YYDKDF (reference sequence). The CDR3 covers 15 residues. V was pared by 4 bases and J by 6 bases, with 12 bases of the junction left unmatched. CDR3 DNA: TGTGCCACCAGCACTCTCCGGGACAGACCCCTCGAGCAGTACTTC. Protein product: CATSTLRDRPLEQYF.

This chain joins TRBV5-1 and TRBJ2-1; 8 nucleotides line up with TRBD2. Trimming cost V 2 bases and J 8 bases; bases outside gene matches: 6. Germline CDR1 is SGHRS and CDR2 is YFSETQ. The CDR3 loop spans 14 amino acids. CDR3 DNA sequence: TGCGCCAGCAGCTTTAGCGGGGTAACGGATGAGCAGTTCTTC. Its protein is CASSFSGVTDEQFF.

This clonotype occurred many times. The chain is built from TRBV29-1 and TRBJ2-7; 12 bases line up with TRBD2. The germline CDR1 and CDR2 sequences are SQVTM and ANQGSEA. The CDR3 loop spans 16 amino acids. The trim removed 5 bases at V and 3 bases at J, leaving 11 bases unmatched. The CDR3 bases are TGCAGCGTTTTTTCCTCCAAGACTAGCGGGGGCTACGAGCAGTACTTC. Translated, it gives CSVFSSKTSGGYEQYF.

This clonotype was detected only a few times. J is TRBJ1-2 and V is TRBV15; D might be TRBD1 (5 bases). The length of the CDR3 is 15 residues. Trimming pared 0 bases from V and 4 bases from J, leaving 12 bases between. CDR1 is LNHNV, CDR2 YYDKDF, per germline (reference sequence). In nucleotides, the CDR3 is TGTGCCACCAGCAGAGATAAGACAGCCAGCTATGGCTACACCTTC. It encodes CATSRDKTASYGYTF.